This is a list of T cell receptor beta chains from one sample in a study of shared clonotypes between healthy human individuals. Sequencing was performed with immunoSEQ multiplex PCR; in TCRdb, only in-frame clones are kept and a portion is missing. This sample yields approximately 1.5 million clones, of which less than 99% are seen a single time; 0.36% belongs to the top ten. The sample taken for sequencing was naive CD4+ T cells sorted from blood. The receptors were gathered from a man aged 30-40 years in good health. Both conserved end residues are part of each CDR3. D genes are given only for firm matches. Only some rows state a clone size, as once, few, many or a class for expanded clones.

size: NA; V: TRBV7-3; D: NA; J: TRBJ2-1; DNA: TGTGCCAGCAGCTTAGAGGGGCTGAGAAATGAGCAGTTCTTC; CDR3: CASSLEGLRNEQFF
size: NA; V: TRBV5-6; D: TRBD2; J: TRBJ2-1; DNA: TGTGCCAGCAGCTTGTTTGCCTGGACTAGCGGGACTATCTACAATGAGCAGTTCTTC; CDR3: CASSLFAWTSGTIYNEQFF
size: NA; V: TRBV7-3; D: TRBD2; J: TRBJ2-1; DNA: TGTGCCAGCAGCTCGAACCCTGGACTAGCGGGAAGGTACAATGAGCAGTTCTTC; CDR3: CASSSNPGLAGRYNEQFF
size: NA; V: TRBV2; D: NA; J: TRBJ2-7; DNA: TGTGCCAGCGGGCAGCCAAACCCTAGCTCCTACGAGCAGTACTTC; CDR3: CASGQPNPSSYEQYF
size: NA; V: TRBV5-1; D: TRBD1; J: TRBJ2-7; DNA: TGCGCCAGTTACACCGGGACAGGGTCCTACGAGCAGTACTTC; CDR3: CASYTGTGSYEQYF
size: once; V: TRBV7-6; D: NA; J: TRBJ1-3; DNA: TGTGCCAGCAGCTTAGCGCGGGCGGGCTCTGGAAACACCATATATTTT; CDR3: CASSLARAGSGNTIYF
size: NA; V: TRBV10-3; D: TRBD1; J: TRBJ1-1; DNA: TGTGCCATCAGTCAACAGGGGTCTACTGAAGCTTTCTTT; CDR3: CAISQQGSTEAFF
size: NA; V: TRBV7-2; D: NA; J: TRBJ2-4; DNA: TGTGCCAGCAGCTTACAGGGGACGAAAAACATTCAGTACTTC; CDR3: CASSLQGTKNIQYF
size: NA; V: TRBV5-4; D: TRBD2; J: TRBJ2-1; DNA: TGTGCCAGTTCAGCGGGAGGTTCCTACAATGAGCAGTTCTTC; CDR3: CASSAGGSYNEQFF
size: NA; V: TRBV5-4; D: NA; J: TRBJ2-5; DNA: TGTGCCAGCAGCTTGGGTCAGGCCGCGGGGCAAGAGACCCAGTACTTC; CDR3: CASSLGQAAGQETQYF
size: NA; V: TRBV10-3; D: TRBD2; J: TRBJ2-1; DNA: TGTGCCATCAGGGAGGGAGGGTCCTACAATGAGCAGTTCTTC; CDR3: CAIREGGSYNEQFF
size: NA; V: TRBV11-2; D: NA; J: TRBJ2-7; DNA: TGTGCCAGCAGCTTAGATCGACCCCGGGGACGCTACGAGCAGTACTTC; CDR3: CASSLDRPRGRYEQYF
size: NA; V: TRBV4-2; D: TRBD1; J: TRBJ1-1; DNA: TGTGCCAGCAGCCAAGTGTGGAGACAGGGAGGCCCTGAAGCTTTCTTT; CDR3: CASSQVWRQGGPEAFF
size: NA; V: TRBV7-2; D: TRBD2; J: TRBJ2-3; DNA: TGTGCCAGCAGTGGGTCGGGAGGGCTGGATACGCAGTATTTT; CDR3: CASSGSGGLDTQYF
size: NA; V: TRBV27; D: TRBD1; J: TRBJ2-1; DNA: TGTGCCAGCAGTCCACACCTATCATACGGACAGGCGCAGTTCTTC; CDR3: CASSPHLSYGQAQFF
size: once; V: TRBV28; D: TRBD2; J: TRBJ2-1; DNA: TGTGCCAGCAGTTTGCGGACTAGCGGGAATGAGCAGTTCTTC; CDR3: CASSLRTSGNEQFF
size: NA; V: TRBV25-1; D: TRBD2; J: TRBJ2-3; DNA: TGTGCCAGCACCAGGCCGAGCGGGAGGGGGACAGATACGCAGTATTTT; CDR3: CASTRPSGRGTDTQYF
size: NA; V: TRBV12-5; D: NA; J: TRBJ2-1; DNA: TGTGCTAGTGGTTTAGGTCTAGCCGAGCAGTTCTTC; CDR3: CASGLGLAEQFF
size: NA; V: TRBV29-1; D: TRBD2; J: TRBJ2-3; DNA: TGCAGCGTCGGACTAGCGGGAGGAAATACGCAGTATTTT; CDR3: CSVGLAGGNTQYF
size: NA; V: TRBV15; D: TRBD2; J: TRBJ2-3; DNA: TGTGCCACCAGCAGAGATAAAGTGATAGCGACTAGCGGGAGAGATACGCAGTATTTT; CDR3: CATSRDKVIATSGRDTQYF
size: NA; V: TRBV5-4; D: NA; J: TRBJ2-7; DNA: TGTGCCAGCAGCTTGGCCAAAGGGGCAGGCGAGCAGTACTTC; CDR3: CASSLAKGAGEQYF
size: NA; V: TRBV7-8; D: NA; J: TRBJ1-3; DNA: TGTGCCAGCAGCCTGAAAGGGACATCTTCTGGAAACACCATATATTTT; CDR3: CASSLKGTSSGNTIYF
size: NA; V: TRBV4-3; D: NA; J: TRBJ2-1; DNA: TGCGCCAGCAGCCAACCGACCAAGTTGCTGGAGCAGTTCTTC; CDR3: CASSQPTKLLEQFF
size: NA; V: TRBV18; D: NA; J: TRBJ1-2; DNA: TGTGCCAGCTCACCCGCCGGGTTCGATGGCTACACCTTC; CDR3: CASSPAGFDGYTF
size: NA; V: TRBV5-4; D: TRBD1; J: TRBJ1-5; DNA: TGTGCCAGCAGCCGGGACAGGGGAAATCAGCCCCAGCATTTT; CDR3: CASSRDRGNQPQHF
size: NA; V: TRBV7-2; D: TRBD1; J: TRBJ2-3; DNA: TGTGCCAGCACCAAACCCAGGGGGCGCACAGATACGCAGTATTTT; CDR3: CASTKPRGRTDTQYF
size: NA; V: TRBV7-9; D: TRBD2; J: TRBJ2-1; DNA: TGTGCCAGCAGCCCCACCGGGGGGAAGTACAATGAGCAGTTCTTC; CDR3: CASSPTGGKYNEQFF
size: NA; V: TRBV19; D: NA; J: TRBJ2-1; DNA: TGTGCCAGTACCATACAGCATCCCTACAATGAGCAGTTCTTC; CDR3: CASTIQHPYNEQFF
size: NA; V: TRBV1; D: NA; J: TRBJ2-6; DNA: TGCACCAGCAGCCATGACAGCGGACCCGAACCTGGGGCCAACGTCCTGACTTTC; CDR3: CTSSHDSGPEPGANVLTF
size: NA; V: TRBV29-1; D: TRBD2; J: TRBJ2-2; DNA: TGCAGCGTTGTAAGCGGGACTGGGGAGCTGTTTTTT; CDR3: CSVVSGTGELFF
size: once; V: TRBV7-6; D: TRBD2; J: TRBJ2-7; DNA: TGTGCCAGCAGCTCCCGGGGGGGTGGTCCCCGGGACGAGCAGTACTTC; CDR3: CASSSRGGGPRDEQYF
size: NA; V: TRBV4-1; D: NA; J: TRBJ2-5; DNA: TGCGCCAGCAGCCAAGCGGGGGTTCTGTCGACCCAGTACTTC; CDR3: CASSQAGVLSTQYF
size: NA; V: TRBV5-4; D: NA; J: TRBJ2-7; DNA: TGTGCCAGCAGCTTAGGCACTCCATACGAGCAGTACTTC; CDR3: CASSLGTPYEQYF
size: NA; V: TRBV5-4; D: TRBD2; J: TRBJ2-1; DNA: TGTGCCAGCAGCTCATCGACTAGCTTAGGCAATGAGCAGTTCTTC; CDR3: CASSSSTSLGNEQFF
size: NA; V: TRBV7-9; D: NA; J: TRBJ2-1; DNA: TGTGCCAGCAGCTTGCCGGGTGCCTACAATGAGCAGTTCTTC; CDR3: CASSLPGAYNEQFF
size: once; V: TRBV28; D: TRBD2; J: TRBJ2-7; DNA: TGTGCCAGCAGCGTATGGGGAGGGTCCTACGAGCAGTACTTC; CDR3: CASSVWGGSYEQYF
size: NA; V: TRBV9; D: NA; J: TRBJ1-1; DNA: TGTGCCAGCAGCGTAGAGGGGGACGGCGGAGCTTTCTTT; CDR3: CASSVEGDGGAFF
size: few; V: TRBV14; D: NA; J: TRBJ1-2; DNA: TGTGCCAGCAGCCGAGCCGGGTCCTCTCCGTATGGCTACACCTTC; CDR3: CASSRAGSSPYGYTF
size: NA; V: TRBV5-1; D: NA; J: TRBJ1-5; DNA: TGCGCCAGCAGCTTGGTAGGAGGTACCGATCAGCCCCAGCATTTT; CDR3: CASSLVGGTDQPQHF
size: NA; V: TRBV6-4; D: TRBD1; J: TRBJ2-7; DNA: TGTGCCAGCAGTGACGGAGACAGGGGCTACGAGCAGTACTTC; CDR3: CASSDGDRGYEQYF
size: NA; V: TRBV28; D: NA; J: TRBJ1-5; DNA: TGTGCCAGCAGCACAGACAGCAATCAGCCCCAGCATTTT; CDR3: CASSTDSNQPQHF
size: NA; V: TRBV15; D: NA; J: TRBJ2-7; DNA: TGTGCCACCAGCAGAGATAGGGAGTTCCCCGCCAACTTC; CDR3: CATSRDREFPANF
size: NA; V: TRBV11-2; D: NA; J: TRBJ2-3; DNA: TGTGCCAGCAGTCTAACAGCGGGTAGCACAGATACGCAGTATTTT; CDR3: CASSLTAGSTDTQYF
size: NA; V: TRBV7-9; D: NA; J: TRBJ2-1; DNA: TGTGCCAGCAGCTTAATTCCCAATGAGCAGTTCTTC; CDR3: CASSLIPNEQFF
size: NA; V: TRBV6-5; D: NA; J: TRBJ1-2; DNA: TGTGCCAGCAGTTACTCGAGGGATGTGGGCTATGGCTACACCTTC; CDR3: CASSYSRDVGYGYTF
size: once; V: TRBV7-2; D: TRBD2; J: TRBJ2-5; DNA: TGTGCCAGCAGCTTTCTCACTAGCGGAGAGACCCAGTACTTC; CDR3: CASSFLTSGETQYF